This T cell receptor (beta chain) was recovered during a study of blood T cell repertoires in COVID-19. Study-level background: Acute and convalescent COVID-19 specimens originated in the United States, Italy and Spain. In each case, the material was cDNA or gDNA derived from T cells, B-cell-depleted T cells, or PBMCs.

The protocol was immunoSEQ multiplex PCR, while the TCRdb copy is restricted to in-frame clones and leaves out a portion. The sample lists 200,000 or so clones; 70% to 90% were seen once. CDR3 length: 17 residues. Per germline, CDR1 LGHDT and CDR2 YNNKEL (reference sequence). V shed 1 base and J 0 bases; nucleotides not matched to a gene: 5. The sample comprised peripheral blood. V gene TRBV3-1 (or the pseudogene TRBV3-2) combines with J gene TRBJ1-5, with 8 bases lining up with TRBD1. The sequence was collected from a man in his sixties or seventies with active or convalescent COVID-19. The CDR3 DNA reads TGTGCCAGCAGCCAAGGCTCCAGGGGGCATAGCAATCAGCCCCAGCATTTT. Translating gives CASSQGSRGHSNQPQHF.